This TCR beta chain originates from a study of CD8+ T cells in alopecia areata. This CDR3 has 14 residues. CDR1 and CDR2 from the germline V gene are MNHEY and SMNVEV (reference sequence). The V end was cut by 3 bases, the J end by 2 bases, with 10 bases between. RNA extraction was followed by reverse transcription into cDNA, which acted as the sequencing template. Generated by immunoSEQ multiplex PCR, the TCRdb table keeps only in-frame clones and is missing some. The sample lists about 200,000 clones; 45% to 70% were seen once. The specimen was CD8+ T cells sorted from blood. The chain is built from TRBV27 and TRBJ1-2, with D maybe TRBD1 (5 bases). This TCR came from a human donor in good health. The CDR3 region has the DNA TGTGCCAGCAGTTTTAAGGGGACGAACTATGGCTACACCTTC. It codes for CASSFKGTNYGYTF.